The 19 T cell receptor beta chains reported below all come from one sample, sequenced in a study of post-analysis software for immune sequencing data. For these TCRs, the target antigens are not known. Overall study findings and caveats: Elevated frequency relative to controls characterized roughly 5 TRBV segments in patients, TRBV5-6, TRBV5-1 and TRBV20-1 among them.

Presence of unique molecular identifiers characterized the TCR beta cDNA libraries. TCRdb reprocessed the PCR reads via MiXCR and lists one record per CDR3 protein. The sample contains roughly 730,000 distinct CDR3 sequences, about 32% of which appear only once. The sequenced sample was blood. All receptors come from a girl aged 5 to 17 with multiple sclerosis.

The chain employs TRBV6-5 and TRBJ2-7; D call uncertain. Trimming removed 0 bases at V and 3 bases at J, with 9 bases between. The germline V gene encodes CDR1 MNHEY and CDR2 SVGAGI. The CDR3 runs 14 residues. The CDR3 reads CASSYSPRDYEQYF. CDR3 bases: TGTGCCAGCAGTTACTCGCCCCGCGACTACGAGCAGTACTTC.

The J gene is TRBJ2-1, the V gene TRBV20-1, with D maybe TRBD1 (5 bases). Germline CDR1 and CDR2: DFQATT and SNEGSKA (reference sequence). V was shortened by 0 bases and J by 9 bases, with 15 bases between the two germline ends. This CDR3 is 14 amino acids long. The CDR3 region is CSARDPPGPPEQFF. The CDR3 region has the DNA TGCAGTGCTAGAGATCCCCCAGGGCCACCTGAGCAGTTCTTC.

The J gene is TRBJ2-5, the V gene TRBV7-2; TRBD1 agrees at 7 bases. Germline V gene lookup returns CDR1 SGHTA and CDR2 FQGNSA. V shed 1 base and J 2 bases; nucleotides not matched to a gene: 10. This CDR3 is 17 amino acids long. CDR3 region: CASSLGPGTAYQETQYF. In nucleotides, the CDR3 is TGTGCCAGCAGCTTAGGGCCTGGGACAGCCTATCAAGAGACCCAGTACTTC.

The V gene is TRBV12-3 or TRBV12-4, the J gene TRBJ1-2; TRBD1 agrees at 8 bases. The V segment lost 4 bases and the J segment 4 bases; nucleotides outside the gene matches: 5. There are 14 residues in the CDR3. The CDR3 region is CASSWITGGYGYTF. The CDR3 nucleotides read TGTGCCAGCAGTTGGATAACAGGGGGCTATGGCTACACCTTC.

This clonotype was recorded a few times. The chain uses TRBV20-1 and TRBJ1-2; 10 bases match TRBD1. Germline CDR1 reads DFQATT; CDR2 reads SNEGSKA (reference sequence). The CDR3 spans 13 residues. The V segment lost 6 bases and the J segment 5 bases; nucleotides outside the gene matches: 6. DNA of the CDR3: TGCAGTGCGCCCGGGACAGGGGATTATGGCTACACCTTC. This gives the protein CSAPGTGDYGYTF.

The rearrangement links TRBV29-1 to TRBJ2-7; D is possibly TRBD1 (6 bases). The V and J ends lost 4 bases and 1 base respectively, with 14 bases between them. The CDR3 totals 14 residues. From germline, CDR1 is SQVTM and CDR2 ANQGSEA. Here the CDR3 reads CSVGGHPTSYEQYF. The CDR3 DNA follows: TGCAGCGTTGGGGGACACCCCACATCCTACGAGCAGTACTTC.

This clonotype was observed at least ten times. The rearrangement joins TRBV5-5 to TRBJ2-7, with 7 bases identical to TRBD1. The V gene end was trimmed by 4 bases and the J gene end by 2 bases; junction bases not matched to a gene: 15. Germline lookup yields CDR1 SGHKS and CDR2 YYEKEE (reference sequence). This CDR3 has 17 amino acids. The CDR3 bases are TGTGCCAGCAGCACACCAAATACGGGACAGATTACCTACGAGCAGTACTTC. Translating it yields CASSTPNTGQITYEQYF.

V and J are TRBV20-1 and TRBJ1-1, with 7 bases lining up with TRBD1. The CDR3 is made up of 13 amino acids. V dropped 3 bases and J dropped 3; count of bases not matched to a gene: 4. Germline-derived CDR1 and CDR2 are DFQATT and SNEGSKA (reference sequence). CDR3 region: CSARGQLDTEAFF. The CDR3 DNA reads as TGCAGTGCTAGGGGACAGTTGGACACTGAAGCTTTCTTT.

This clonotype turned up a few times. The chain employs TRBV5-1 and TRBJ2-5, with D perhaps TRBD1 or TRBD2 (5 bases each). This CDR3 has 16 residues. V was trimmed by 4 bases and J by 3 bases, leaving 19 bases between them. Germline V gene sequence: CDR1 SGHRS, CDR2 YFSETQ. CDR3 bases: TGCGCCAGCAGCGTAAGGGGAGAGGCCCCTAAAGAGACCCAGTACTTC. Protein: CASSVRGEAPKETQYF. Drawing the rest from reference TRBV5-1 and TRBJ2-5, the complete variable domain is KAGVTQTPRYLIKTRGQQVTLSCSPISGHRSVSWYQQTPGQGLQFLFEYFSETQRNKGNFPGRFSGRQFSNSRSEMNVSTLELGDSALYLCASSVRGEAPKETQYFGPGTRLLVL.

This clonotype was seen many times. The chain carries TRBV29-1 and TRBJ2-3; 9 nucleotides line up with TRBD2. There are 15 residues in the CDR3. Germline CDR1 and CDR2: SQVTM and ANQGSEA. J lost 5 bases, V lost 0 bases, and 6 bases had no gene match. DNA of the CDR3: TGCAGCGTTGAAGACACAGGACTAGCGCAAGATACGCAGTATTTT. It codes for CSVEDTGLAQDTQYF.

This clonotype was counted between two and nine times. V is TRBV5-1 and J is TRBJ2-3; 7 bases align to TRBD1. This CDR3 spans 16 amino acids. Germline CDR1 SGHRS, CDR2 YFSETQ. After removal of 6 bases from V and 4 bases from J, the junction contained 14 bases not matched to a gene. The CDR3 nucleotides read TGCGCCAGCACCCAACGCACAGGGGAGTTCGCAGATACGCAGTATTTT. It encodes CASTQRTGEFADTQYF.

The V and J genes are TRBV3-1 and TRBJ1-1, with D perhaps TRBD1 (6 bases). Germline V gives CDR1 LGHDT, CDR2 YNNKEL (reference sequence). V was clipped by 4 bases and J by 11 bases, with 20 bases between them. This CDR3 region has 14 residues. The CDR3 nucleotides read TGTGCCAGCAGCCCCAAGGACAGAACCCGTGCGGCTTTCTTT. This codes for CASSPKDRTRAAFF. The full variable domain, its missing parts supplied by reference TRBV3-1 and TRBJ1-1, is DTAVSQTPKYLVTQMGNDKSIKCEQNLGHDTMYWYKQDSKKFLKIMFSYNNKELIINETVPNRFSPKSPDKAHLNLHINSLELGDSAVYFCASSPKDRTRAAFFGQGTRLTVV.

V gene TRBV3-1 combines with J gene TRBJ1-4, with D maybe TRBD1 (5 bases). Germline lookup yields CDR1 LGHDT and CDR2 YNNKEL (reference sequence). V was clipped by 3 bases and J by 7 bases, with 12 bases between them. The CDR3 runs 14 residues. The CDR3 nucleotides read TGTGCCAGCAGCCAGTGGGGCCCCAGTGAAAAACTGTTTTTT. Protein sequence: CASSQWGPSEKLFF.

The V gene is TRBV28, the J gene TRBJ2-3, with 11 positions matching TRBD1. Germline V lookup: CDR1 MDHEN, CDR2 SYDVKM. This CDR3 spans 15 amino acids. V was clipped by 7 bases and J by 5 bases; unmatched bases: 8. Here the CDR3 DNA reads TGTGCCAGCACCACGTCGGGACAGGGGGGAGATACGCAGTATTTT. Translated: CASTTSGQGGDTQYF.

This clonotype was seen just once. An end of the junction differs from the germline gene, which may be a read error. The rearrangement uses TRBV10-3 and TRBJ1-2, with a possible D match to TRBD1 (5 bases). Germline V CDR1 and CDR2: ENHRY, SYGVKD. The CDR3 spans 17 residues. CDR3: CVISESLKGTVPYGYTF. The CDR3 nucleotides read TGTGTCATCAGTGAGTCGTTAAAGGGGACGGTCCCCTATGGCTACACCTTC.

This clonotype occurred a few times. This chain joins TRBV5-1 and TRBJ2-7, with D unclear. V dropped 7 bases and J dropped 1 base, with 21 bases sitting between them. The CDR3 sequence is 16 residues long. Germline CDR1 and CDR2: SGHRS and YFSETQ. The CDR3 DNA follows: TGCGCCAGCTTTCCCGGGCCTTCAGATGGATCCTACGAGCAGTACTTC. Protein product: CASFPGPSDGSYEQYF.

The rearrangement links TRBV7-2 to TRBJ1-2; 9 bases line up with TRBD1. Per the germline V gene, CDR1 is SGHTA and CDR2 is FQGNSA. The J segment lost 6 bases and the V segment lost 1 base, leaving 12 bases of the junction unmatched. The CDR3 is 17 amino acids. CDR3: CASSLEGQGILGDGYTF. CDR3 sequence (DNA): TGTGCCAGCAGCTTAGAGGGACAGGGAATACTAGGAGATGGCTACACCTTC. The whole variable domain, remainder taken from reference TRBV7-2 and TRBJ1-2, is GAGVSQSPSNKVTEKGKDVELRCDPISGHTALYWYRQSLGQGLEFLIYFQGNSAPDKSGLPSDRFSAERTGGSVSTLTIQRTQQEDSAVYLCASSLEGQGILGDGYTFGSGTRLTVV.

As to this clonotype: No conserved phenylalanine or tryptophan is present at the end of the CDR3, so a read error is the likely explanation. V usage is TRBV12-3 or TRBV12-4 and J usage is TRBJ2-3, with 13 bases identical to TRBD2. Unmatched junction bases numbered 8, after V lost 8 bases and J lost 6 bases. The CDR3 has 15 amino acids. The CDR3 bases are TGTGCCAGCGGCAGACTAGCGGGAGGAGAGGATACGCAGTATTGT. This codes for CASGRLAGGEDTQYC.

This clonotype has more than one count but fewer than ten. The chain links TRBV12-3 or TRBV12-4 to TRBJ2-7; no clear D gene. The CDR3 spans 11 residues. V lost 1 base, J lost 12 bases, and 10 bases lay in between. The CDR3 spells CASSLVGRMYF. For the CDR3, the DNA is TGTGCCAGCAGTTTAGTCGGGCGGATGTACTTC.